This T cell receptor (beta chain) is from a study of shared clonotypes between healthy human individuals. The study's findings and limits: Some clonotypes were shared by all four sorted-subset donors, while others were not shared. The non-shared ones had lower generation probabilities than the shared ones. A handful of donors shared approximately 5% of their naive CD4 clonotypes.

This table comes from immunoSEQ multiplex PCR, and its TCRdb copy is limited to in-frame clones, with some not included. Among some 690,000 clones listed, less than 95% were seen once. Note on this clone: Its target is not known.

Germline loops: CDR1 SGHRS, CDR2 YFSETQ. The CDR3 runs to 14 residues. With 0 bases clipped from V and 8 bases from J, the junction kept 7 bases outside the gene matches. The rearrangement joins TRBV5-1 to TRBJ1-2; 7 bases are shared with TRBD1. Sequenced input: memory CD8+ T cells from PBMCs. The sample's subset: CD45RO+ cells pooled with CCR7-negative TemRA cells. The receptor was isolated from a man aged 18 to 30 in good health. Some clones in this sample may be carry-over from other donors' samples. CDR3: CASSLGTGVPGYTF. DNA of the CDR3: TGCGCCAGCAGCTTGGGCACAGGGGTACCGGGCTACACCTTC.